The entry that follows covers one T cell receptor (beta chain) sequence. The antigen is unknown. Random hexamers were used to reverse transcribe the RNA input (about 0.45 to 1 ug). Each CDR3 protein gets one entry after TCRdb re-called the immunoSEQ multiplex PCR reads with MiXCR. In the table there are some 200,000 distinct CDR3 sequences, approximately 95% of which are singletons. This entry is derived from a study of CD8 T cells in Susac syndrome. The CDR3 totals 12 residues. Germline CDR1 LNHDA, CDR2 SQIVND (reference sequence). V was clipped by 8 bases and J by 4 bases, with 11 bases between them. Study conclusions and caveats: The total CD8+ repertoires contained roughly 17 Susac-specific public clones, and the CD8+ TEMRA repertoires contained about five. Clonal expansion involving Susac CD8+ cells peaked in TEMRA cells and active patients.

The clonotype originates from a human donor with Susac syndrome. The chain uses TRBV19 and TRBJ2-5, with D maybe TRBD2 (6 bases). The sequenced sample consisted of CD8+ T cells from PBMCs. In nucleotides, the CDR3 is TGTGCCAGTGGGTGGGGAGGAGAGACCCAGTACTTC. Residues: CASGWGGETQYF.